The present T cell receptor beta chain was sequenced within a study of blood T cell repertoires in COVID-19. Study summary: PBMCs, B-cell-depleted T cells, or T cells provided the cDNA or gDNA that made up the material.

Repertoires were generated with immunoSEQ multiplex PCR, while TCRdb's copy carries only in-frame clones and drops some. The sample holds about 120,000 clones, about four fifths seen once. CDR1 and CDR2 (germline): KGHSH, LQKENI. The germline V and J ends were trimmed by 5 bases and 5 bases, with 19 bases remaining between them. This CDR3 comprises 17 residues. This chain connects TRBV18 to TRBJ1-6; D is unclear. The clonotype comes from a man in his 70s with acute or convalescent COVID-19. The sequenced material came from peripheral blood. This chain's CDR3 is CASSTRGAPGNNSPLHF. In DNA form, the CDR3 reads TGTGCCAGCTCAACACGAGGAGCACCGGGAAATAATTCACCCCTCCACTTT.